This TCR beta chain is drawn from a study of beta chain features in type 1 diabetes. Study-wide findings and caveats: PCR might preferentially amplify shorter templates, equally in patients and controls. Still unanswered here is whether HLA type influences TCRB rearrangement. Shorter TCRB CDR3s, moderately but significantly so, were found in Type 1 diabetes patients in all four CD4+ subsets.

Per germline, CDR1 MNHNY and CDR2 SVGAGI (reference sequence). The CDR3 spans 16 residues. The germline V and J ends were trimmed by 2 bases and 6 bases, with 20 bases remaining between them. This clone was seen a handful of times. What it recognizes is unknown. Sequencing targeted expressed TCRB transcripts, as all isolated RNA had been reverse transcribed. Approximately 3.6 million reads, on average, came from each naive, central memory and regulatory T cell sample. TCRdb keeps only in-frame clones here, not all; method: immunoSEQ multiplex PCR. The data hold some 150,000 clones, with about 51% observed a single time.

This TCR derives from a man aged 18-30 years in good health. This rearrangement joins TRBV6-6 to TRBJ2-7; D remains unclear. The sample consisted of Tregs from blood. CDR3 DNA: TGTGCCAGCAGTTACCGCCCCAGAAGAGTAGCCTCCGAGCAGTACTTC. It translates to CASSYRPRRVASEQYF.